This TCR beta chain was sequenced in a study of PD-1 blockade in classical Hodgkin lymphoma. The protocol was immunoSEQ multiplex PCR, while the TCRdb copy is restricted to in-frame clones and leaves out a portion. The sample lists tens of thousands of clones, 70% to 75% seen once, with around 3% in the top ten. With 5 bases removed from V and 5 bases from J, the gap between germline ends came to 19 bases. The CDR3 sequence is 15 residues long. CDR1 and CDR2 from the germline V gene are SEHNR and FQNEAQ (reference sequence). Points on this clone: The sample has other DNA sequences that encode this CDR3 too.

Every patient relapsed after autologous stem cell transplantation, and brentuximab vedotin exposure varied. Complete response, partial response or progressive disease was each patient's best response. Specimen: peripheral blood mononuclear cells (PBMCs), collected before the second cycle of nivolumab. This TCR came from a human donor with classical Hodgkin lymphoma. The V and J genes are TRBV7-9 and TRBJ2-7, with unresolved D. CDR3: CASSPRQRVTNEQYF. CDR3 sequence (DNA): TGTGCCAGCAGCCCACGGCAAAGGGTGACGAACGAGCAGTACTTC. Full variable domain (remainder filled in from reference TRBV7-9 and TRBJ2-7): DTGVSQNPRHKITKRGQNVTFRCDPISEHNRLYWYRQTLGQGPEFLTYFQNEAQLEKSRLLSDRFSAERPKGSFSTLEIQRTEQGDSAMYLCASSPRQRVTNEQYFGPGTRLTVT.